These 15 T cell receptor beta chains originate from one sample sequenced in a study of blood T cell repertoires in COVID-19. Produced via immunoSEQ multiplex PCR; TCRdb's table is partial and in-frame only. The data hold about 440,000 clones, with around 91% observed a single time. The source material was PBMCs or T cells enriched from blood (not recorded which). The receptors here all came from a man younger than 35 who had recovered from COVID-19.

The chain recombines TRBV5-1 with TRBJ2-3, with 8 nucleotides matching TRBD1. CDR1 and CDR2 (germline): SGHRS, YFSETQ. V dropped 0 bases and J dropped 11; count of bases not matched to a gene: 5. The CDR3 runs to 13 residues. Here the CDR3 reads CASSLDGQGLQYF. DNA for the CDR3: TGCGCCAGCAGCTTGGATGGACAGGGCTTGCAGTATTTT.

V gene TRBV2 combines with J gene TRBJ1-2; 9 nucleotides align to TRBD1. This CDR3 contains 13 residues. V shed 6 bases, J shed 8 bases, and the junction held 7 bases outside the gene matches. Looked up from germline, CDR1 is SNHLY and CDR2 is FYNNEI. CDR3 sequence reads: CASSPRTGDGYTF. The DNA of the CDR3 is TGTGCCAGCAGCCCCAGGACAGGGGACGGCTACACCTTC.

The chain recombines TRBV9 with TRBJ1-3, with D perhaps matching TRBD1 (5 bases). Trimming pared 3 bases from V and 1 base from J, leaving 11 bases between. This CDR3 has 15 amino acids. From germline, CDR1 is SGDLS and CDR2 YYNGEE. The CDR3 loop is CASSGGRLSGNTIYF. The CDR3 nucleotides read TGTGCCAGCAGCGGGGGGAGGTTATCTGGAAACACCATATATTTT.

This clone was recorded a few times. The CDR3 is CAGGGTGSNIQYF. The DNA for the CDR3 is TGTGCTGGCGGCGGGACAGGGTCCAACATTCAGTACTTC. This chain uses TRBV7-9 with TRBJ2-4; 9 bases line up with TRBD1. The germline gives CDR1 SEHNR, CDR2 FQNEAQ (reference sequence). The CDR3 extends over 13 amino acids.

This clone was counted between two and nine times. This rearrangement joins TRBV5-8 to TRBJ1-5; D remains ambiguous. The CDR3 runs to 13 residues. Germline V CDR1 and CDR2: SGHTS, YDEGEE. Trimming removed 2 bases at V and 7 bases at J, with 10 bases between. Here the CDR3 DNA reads TGTGCCAGCAGCTTTCCCGGTTACCAGCCCCAGCATTTT. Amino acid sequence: CASSFPGYQPQHF.

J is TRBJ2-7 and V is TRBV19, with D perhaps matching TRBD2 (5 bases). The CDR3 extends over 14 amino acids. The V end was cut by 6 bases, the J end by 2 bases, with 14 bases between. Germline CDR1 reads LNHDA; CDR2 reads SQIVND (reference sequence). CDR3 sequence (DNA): TGTGCCAGTAGCTTGAGGACTGTCGCCTACGAGCAGTACTTC. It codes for CASSLRTVAYEQYF.

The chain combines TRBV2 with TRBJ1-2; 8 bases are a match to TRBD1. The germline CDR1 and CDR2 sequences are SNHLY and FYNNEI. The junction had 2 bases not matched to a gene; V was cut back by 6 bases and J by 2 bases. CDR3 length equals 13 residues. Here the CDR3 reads CASRQGENYGYTF. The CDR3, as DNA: TGTGCCAGCAGACAGGGGGAGAACTATGGCTACACCTTC.

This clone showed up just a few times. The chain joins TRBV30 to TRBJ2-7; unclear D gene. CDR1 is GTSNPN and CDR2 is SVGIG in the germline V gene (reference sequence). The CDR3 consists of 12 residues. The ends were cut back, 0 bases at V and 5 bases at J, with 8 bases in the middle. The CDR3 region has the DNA TGTGCCTGGAGTGTAATGAGGAACGAGCAGTACTTC. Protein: CAWSVMRNEQYF.

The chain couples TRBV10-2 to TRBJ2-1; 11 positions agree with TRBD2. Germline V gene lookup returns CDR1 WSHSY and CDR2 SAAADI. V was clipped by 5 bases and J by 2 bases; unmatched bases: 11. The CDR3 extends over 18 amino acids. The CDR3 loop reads CASSSGLAEMPTYNEQFF. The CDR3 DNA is TGCGCCAGCAGTTCGGGACTAGCGGAGATGCCTACCTACAATGAGCAGTTCTTC.

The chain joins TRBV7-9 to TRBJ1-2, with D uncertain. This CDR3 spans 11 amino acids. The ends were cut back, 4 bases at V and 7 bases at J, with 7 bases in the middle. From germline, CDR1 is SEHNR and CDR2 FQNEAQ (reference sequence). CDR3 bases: TGTGCCAGCAGCTCTTTCGGTGGCTACACCTTC. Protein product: CASSSFGGYTF.

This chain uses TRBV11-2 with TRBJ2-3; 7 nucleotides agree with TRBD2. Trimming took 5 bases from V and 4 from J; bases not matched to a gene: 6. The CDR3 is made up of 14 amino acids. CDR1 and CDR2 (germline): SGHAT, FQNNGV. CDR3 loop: CASSRGGEADTQYF. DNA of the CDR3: TGTGCCAGCAGCCGTGGGGGGGAAGCAGATACGCAGTATTTT.

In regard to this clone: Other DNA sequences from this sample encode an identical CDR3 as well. As DNA, the CDR3 is TGTGCCAGCAGCCAACTGGGGGGGAACACTGAAGCTTTCTTT. This translates into CASSQLGGNTEAFF. The gene calls are TRBV3-1 (or the pseudogene TRBV3-2) and TRBJ1-1; TRBD1 might be the D (5 bases). Germline values: CDR1 LGHDT, CDR2 YNNKEL (reference sequence). V was trimmed by 2 bases and J by 1 base, leaving 8 bases between them. The CDR3 is 14 amino acids.

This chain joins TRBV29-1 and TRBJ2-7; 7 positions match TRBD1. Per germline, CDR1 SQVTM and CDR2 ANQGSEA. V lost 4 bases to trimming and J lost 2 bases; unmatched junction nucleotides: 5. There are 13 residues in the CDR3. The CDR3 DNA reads TGCAGCGTTGGAGGGACAGCGACCTACGAGCAGTACTTC. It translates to CSVGGTATYEQYF.

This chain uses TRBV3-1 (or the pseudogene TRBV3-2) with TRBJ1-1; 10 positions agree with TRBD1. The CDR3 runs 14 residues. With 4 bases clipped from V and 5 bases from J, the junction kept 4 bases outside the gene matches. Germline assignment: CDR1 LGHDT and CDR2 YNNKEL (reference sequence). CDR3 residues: CASSRTGGRTEAFF. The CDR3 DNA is TGTGCCAGCAGCCGGACAGGGGGAAGGACTGAAGCTTTCTTT.

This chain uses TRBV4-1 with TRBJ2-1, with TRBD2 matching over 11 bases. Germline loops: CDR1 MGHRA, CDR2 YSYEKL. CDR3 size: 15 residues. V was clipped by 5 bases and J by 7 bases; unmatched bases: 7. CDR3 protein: CASSKLAGVGNEQFF. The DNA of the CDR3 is TGCGCCAGCAGCAAACTAGCGGGAGTGGGGAATGAGCAGTTCTTC.